These T cell receptor beta chains were read from a single sample in a study of blood T cell repertoires in COVID-19. Profiled with immunoSEQ multiplex PCR; TCRdb holds only in-frame clones, not every one. The sample yields roughly 200,000 clones, around 87% seen once. Sequences were obtained from peripheral blood. These receptors were obtained from a man between 60 and 75 years old who had recovered from COVID-19. CDR3s include the opening cysteine and the closing phenylalanine or tryptophan. Each record gives: clone size, J gene, V gene, D gene, CDR3 DNA, CDR3 protein. A D gene is named only where the DNA matches it firmly. Expanded clones are given a class, and other clones once, few, many or no size at all.

abundance: once
j_gene: TRBJ2-7
v_gene: TRBV5-1
d_gene: NA
CDR3nt: TGCGCCAGCAGCTTGGGTGCCTCGGGGGCCTACGAGCAGTACTTC
CDR3aa: CASSLGASGAYEQYF

abundance: once
j_gene: TRBJ1-2
v_gene: TRBV29-1
d_gene: NA
CDR3nt: TGCAGCGTCGAGAGGAAGGGGTACTATGGCTACACCTTC
CDR3aa: CSVERKGYYGYTF

abundance: NA
j_gene: TRBJ2-1
v_gene: TRBV5-1
d_gene: TRBD2
CDR3nt: TGCGCCAGCAGCCAAGGGACTAGCCACAATGAGCAGTTCTTC
CDR3aa: CASSQGTSHNEQFF

abundance: NA
j_gene: TRBJ2-5
v_gene: TRBV24-1
d_gene: NA
CDR3nt: TGTGCCACCGGGGGGGCGCGGGAGTATGTGGAGACCCAGTACTTC
CDR3aa: CATGGAREYVETQYF

abundance: NA
j_gene: TRBJ1-5
v_gene: TRBV10-1
d_gene: TRBD1
CDR3nt: TGCGCCACGCCCGGGGGGGGCCAAACAGGGGATTGGGTTCAGCCCCAGCATTTT
CDR3aa: CATPGGGQTGDWVQPQHF

abundance: once
j_gene: TRBJ2-3
v_gene: TRBV11-2
d_gene: TRBD2
CDR3nt: TGTGCCAGCAGCGGACTAGCGGGGGCCGGGGATACGCAGTATTTT
CDR3aa: CASSGLAGAGDTQYF

abundance: once
j_gene: TRBJ2-3
v_gene: TRBV5-1
d_gene: TRBD2
CDR3nt: TGCGCCAGCAGCTTGGGAGCAGTCGCGGGAGATACAGATACGCAGTATTTT
CDR3aa: CASSLGAVAGDTDTQYF

abundance: NA
j_gene: TRBJ2-3
v_gene: TRBV5-1
d_gene: NA
CDR3nt: TGCGCCAGCAGCGCCTCCAGTCTGGGGCCCACAGATACGCAGTATTTT
CDR3aa: CASSASSLGPTDTQYF

abundance: NA
j_gene: TRBJ2-1
v_gene: TRBV18
d_gene: NA
CDR3nt: TGTGCCAGCTCACCATTCTATCGGGAGTCCTACAATGAGCAGTTCTTC
CDR3aa: CASSPFYRESYNEQFF

abundance: NA
j_gene: TRBJ2-5
v_gene: TRBV12-2
d_gene: NA
CDR3nt: TGTGCAAGTCGCTTACACCGTAAGCGTAAAGAGACCCAGTACTTC
CDR3aa: CASRLHRKRKETQYF

abundance: NA
j_gene: TRBJ2-6
v_gene: TRBV19
d_gene: TRBD1
CDR3nt: TGTGCCAGTAGTGACAGGGGTTCTGGGGCCAACGTCCTGACTTTC
CDR3aa: CASSDRGSGANVLTF

abundance: NA
j_gene: TRBJ1-5
v_gene: TRBV19
d_gene: NA
CDR3nt: TGTGCCAGTAGTCGACAGACAAATAGCAATCAGCCCCAGCATTTT
CDR3aa: CASSRQTNSNQPQHF

abundance: NA
j_gene: TRBJ2-5
v_gene: TRBV18
d_gene: TRBD2
CDR3nt: TGTGCCAGCTCACCCGCTCGGGGAGGGGAGACCCAGTACTTC
CDR3aa: CASSPARGGETQYF

abundance: NA
j_gene: TRBJ2-7
v_gene: TRBV11-2
d_gene: NA
CDR3nt: TGTGCCAGCAGTCCAGACCCGGCGGGCGAGCAGTACTTC
CDR3aa: CASSPDPAGEQYF

abundance: NA
j_gene: TRBJ1-1
v_gene: TRBV6-5
d_gene: NA
CDR3nt: TGTGCCAGCAGCCTACTCACTGAAGCTTTCTTT
CDR3aa: CASSLLTEAFF

abundance: NA
j_gene: TRBJ2-1
v_gene: TRBV24-1
d_gene: TRBD2
CDR3nt: TGTGCCACCAGTGACGAGGGACTAGCGGGTAACTTTGAGCAGTTCTTC
CDR3aa: CATSDEGLAGNFEQFF

abundance: NA
j_gene: TRBJ1-2
v_gene: TRBV5-4
d_gene: TRBD1
CDR3nt: TGTGCCAGCAGCTTGGGACAGGGGGGGTACTATGGCTACACCTTC
CDR3aa: CASSLGQGGYYGYTF

abundance: few
j_gene: TRBJ1-2
v_gene: TRBV30
d_gene: TRBD1
CDR3nt: TGTGCCTGGAGAGAAAGCGGGACAGGGGGTCGTGGCTACACCTTC
CDR3aa: CAWRESGTGGRGYTF

abundance: NA
j_gene: TRBJ1-5
v_gene: TRBV27
d_gene: NA
CDR3nt: TGTGCCAGCAGTTCCCTTCTAAGACACGAGGGTGTGGGCAATCAGCCCCAGCATTTT
CDR3aa: CASSSLLRHEGVGNQPQHF

abundance: NA
j_gene: TRBJ1-1
v_gene: TRBV7-3
d_gene: TRBD1
CDR3nt: TGTGCCAGCAGCCCCGGACAGGGGAGTTTTGCTGAAGCTTTCTTT
CDR3aa: CASSPGQGSFAEAFF

abundance: once
j_gene: TRBJ2-5
v_gene: TRBV7-9
d_gene: NA
CDR3nt: TGTGCCAGCAGCTTAGCAGCGTACCAAGAGACCCAGTACTTC
CDR3aa: CASSLAAYQETQYF

abundance: NA
j_gene: TRBJ2-5
v_gene: TRBV11-2
d_gene: TRBD1
CDR3nt: TGTGCCAGCAGCTGGGGACAGCGACAAGAGACCCAGTACTTC
CDR3aa: CASSWGQRQETQYF

abundance: NA
j_gene: TRBJ2-4
v_gene: TRBV27
d_gene: NA
CDR3nt: TGTGCCAGCAGTCCACAGGGCTCTAGGGCCAAAAACATTCAGTACTTC
CDR3aa: CASSPQGSRAKNIQYF

abundance: NA
j_gene: TRBJ1-2
v_gene: TRBV6-2/TRBV6-3
d_gene: TRBD1
CDR3nt: TGTGCCAGCAGTTACTCCGGGACAGCTATTCTCTATGGCTACACCTTC
CDR3aa: CASSYSGTAILYGYTF

abundance: NA
j_gene: TRBJ2-3
v_gene: TRBV6-6
d_gene: NA
CDR3nt: TGTGCCAGCAGTTACTCGGACCAGGGGGGAACAGATACGCAGTATTTT
CDR3aa: CASSYSDQGGTDTQYF

abundance: NA
j_gene: TRBJ2-3
v_gene: TRBV19
d_gene: NA
CDR3nt: TGTGCCAGTAGTACCCACAGGGAAGTCACAGATACGCAGTATTTT
CDR3aa: CASSTHREVTDTQYF

abundance: once
j_gene: TRBJ1-2
v_gene: TRBV9
d_gene: NA
CDR3nt: TGTGCCAGCAGCTCGGGACAAGTTGGGGTTAACTATGGCTACACCTTC
CDR3aa: CASSSGQVGVNYGYTF

abundance: NA
j_gene: TRBJ2-5
v_gene: TRBV14
d_gene: TRBD2
CDR3nt: TGTGCCAGCAGCCAAGACGATAGAGGGCCAGCGGGAGGGCGCCAAGAGACCCAGTACTTC
CDR3aa: CASSQDDRGPAGGRQETQYF

abundance: NA
j_gene: TRBJ1-5
v_gene: TRBV30
d_gene: NA
CDR3nt: TGTGCCTGGAGTACCGGGATGGACCTGATTAGCAATCAGCCCCAGCATTTT
CDR3aa: CAWSTGMDLISNQPQHF

abundance: NA
j_gene: TRBJ1-1
v_gene: TRBV7-9
d_gene: NA
CDR3nt: TGTGCCAGCAGCCGGGACGGACGACAGGTGACTGAAGCTTTCTTT
CDR3aa: CASSRDGRQVTEAFF

abundance: NA
j_gene: TRBJ2-7
v_gene: TRBV2
d_gene: TRBD2
CDR3nt: TGTGCCAGCAGTGTTAGAGGGACTAGCGGGACCTACGAGCAGTACTTC
CDR3aa: CASSVRGTSGTYEQYF

abundance: NA
j_gene: TRBJ2-1
v_gene: TRBV7-3
d_gene: TRBD2
CDR3nt: TGTGCCAGCAGCATTCGGGGGGGCCACCTGGGAAATGAGCAGTTCTTC
CDR3aa: CASSIRGGHLGNEQFF

abundance: NA
j_gene: TRBJ2-7
v_gene: TRBV5-1
d_gene: TRBD2
CDR3nt: TGCGCCAGCAGCTTGTCGCCTAGCGGACCCTACGAGCAGTACTTC
CDR3aa: CASSLSPSGPYEQYF

abundance: few
j_gene: TRBJ2-3
v_gene: TRBV11-2
d_gene: TRBD2
CDR3nt: TGTGCCAGCAGCCGGACTAGCGGGAGGTTCGGGCGGAGCACAGATACGCAGTATTTT
CDR3aa: CASSRTSGRFGRSTDTQYF

abundance: few
j_gene: TRBJ1-5
v_gene: TRBV19
d_gene: TRBD1
CDR3nt: TGTGCCAGTACCTGGGACAGGGGAGGGCCCCAGCATTTT
CDR3aa: CASTWDRGGPQHF

abundance: NA
j_gene: TRBJ1-4
v_gene: TRBV25-1
d_gene: NA
CDR3nt: TGTGCCAGCAGTCGTTCAGCGCTTGCAACTAATGAAAAACTGTTTTTT
CDR3aa: CASSRSALATNEKLFF

abundance: NA
j_gene: TRBJ1-6
v_gene: TRBV30
d_gene: NA
CDR3nt: TGTGCCTGGAGTACAGGGCAGATCTCCTATAATTCACCCCTCCACTTT
CDR3aa: CAWSTGQISYNSPLHF

abundance: few
j_gene: TRBJ1-3
v_gene: TRBV19
d_gene: NA
CDR3nt: TGTGCCAGTAGTATGGGACAATTGGCTGGAAACACCATATATTTT
CDR3aa: CASSMGQLAGNTIYF

abundance: NA
j_gene: TRBJ1-6
v_gene: TRBV10-2
d_gene: NA
CDR3nt: TGCGCCAGCAGTGAGTTGGGGGGGAGATCACCCCTCCACTTT
CDR3aa: CASSELGGRSPLHF

abundance: once
j_gene: TRBJ1-5
v_gene: TRBV7-2
d_gene: NA
CDR3nt: TGTGCCAGCAGCCCGGCTCGTCCCCCCCGGGGCAATCAGCCCCAGCATTTT
CDR3aa: CASSPARPPRGNQPQHF

abundance: NA
j_gene: TRBJ1-2
v_gene: TRBV3-1/TRBV3-2
d_gene: NA
CDR3nt: TGTGCCAGCAGAGATACCGGGTCCCTGCGGGGCTACACCTTC
CDR3aa: CASRDTGSLRGYTF

abundance: NA
j_gene: TRBJ2-2
v_gene: TRBV19
d_gene: TRBD1
CDR3nt: TGTGCCAGTAGCTTATACAGGGGGCGCGCAGACACCGGGGAGCTGTTTTTT
CDR3aa: CASSLYRGRADTGELFF

abundance: NA
j_gene: TRBJ2-1
v_gene: TRBV9
d_gene: TRBD2
CDR3nt: TGTGCCAGCAGCGCCCTAGCGGAGGGAGGTGAGCAGTTCTTC
CDR3aa: CASSALAEGGEQFF

abundance: NA
j_gene: TRBJ2-4
v_gene: TRBV14
d_gene: NA
CDR3nt: TGTGCCAGCAGCCAACAGATCGAAAACATTCAGTACTTC
CDR3aa: CASSQQIENIQYF

abundance: NA
j_gene: TRBJ2-7
v_gene: TRBV28
d_gene: NA
CDR3nt: TGTGCCAGCAGTTCCCCCCAGGGAGGCGAGCAGTACTTC
CDR3aa: CASSSPQGGEQYF

abundance: NA
j_gene: TRBJ2-2
v_gene: TRBV5-1
d_gene: NA
CDR3nt: TGCGCCAGCAGCTTGTGGGGCCAGACGGAGCCGAACACCGGGGAGCTGTTTTTT
CDR3aa: CASSLWGQTEPNTGELFF

abundance: NA
j_gene: TRBJ1-1
v_gene: TRBV7-3
d_gene: TRBD1
CDR3nt: TGTGCCAGCAGTCCCAGGGGGCGCGAGACTGAAGCTTTCTTT
CDR3aa: CASSPRGRETEAFF

abundance: few
j_gene: TRBJ2-1
v_gene: TRBV7-3
d_gene: TRBD1
CDR3nt: TGTGCCAGCAGCTTAAATCCCCGGACAGGGGGTAATGAGCAGTTCTTC
CDR3aa: CASSLNPRTGGNEQFF

abundance: once
j_gene: TRBJ2-7
v_gene: TRBV6-5
d_gene: TRBD2
CDR3nt: TGTGCCAGCAGGCCTAGCGGGGGCCCCAGCTACGAGCAGTACTTC
CDR3aa: CASRPSGGPSYEQYF

abundance: NA
j_gene: TRBJ2-1
v_gene: TRBV5-4
d_gene: TRBD2
CDR3nt: TGTGCCAGCAGCCCCTCTTTGGCTAGCGGGTTTTATACCTACAATGAGCAGTTCTTC
CDR3aa: CASSPSLASGFYTYNEQFF

abundance: NA
j_gene: TRBJ1-2
v_gene: TRBV14
d_gene: NA
CDR3nt: TGTGCCAGCAGCCGATCCCAGGGATTATGGGCGCGAGTCAATGGCTACACCTTC
CDR3aa: CASSRSQGLWARVNGYTF

abundance: NA
j_gene: TRBJ1-2
v_gene: TRBV5-1
d_gene: NA
CDR3nt: TGCGCCAGCAGCTTGGAGTTCGGGGGGAACTATGGCTACACCTTC
CDR3aa: CASSLEFGGNYGYTF